This T cell receptor beta chain derives from a study of identical twins. Broader study findings: Abundant beta clonotypes from cord blood bore fewer insertions; memory repertoires lacked this pattern.

This clonotype was recorded many times. As yet, its antigen is unknown. TCRdb re-called the 5' RACE reads with MiXCR, one entry per CDR3 protein. The repertoire includes about 700,000 distinct CDR3 sequences, 6% to 6.5% of them detected once, and approximately 2% sits in the top ten. J gave up 10 bases and V 5 bases, and 14 bases lay outside the gene matches. This CDR3 is 16 amino acids long. The chain combines TRBV12-3 or TRBV12-4 with TRBJ1-6; 7 nucleotides align to TRBD1. The sequenced material came from naive T cells sorted from blood. The source is a man aged 18 to 30 in good health. The CDR3 DNA reads as TGTGCCAGCAGTCCCAATCCGGGACAGTACGGATCACCCCTCCACTTT. Protein: CASSPNPGQYGSPLHF.